This T cell receptor beta chain is drawn from a study of T cells in Graves' hyperthyroidism and ophthalmopathy. RNA transcripts were the template for amplifying TCR beta CDR3 regions. The HTBI primer set drove a first-round RT-PCR of the TCR CDR3. TCRdb fed the multiplex PCR reads into MiXCR, producing one record per CDR3 protein. The sample yields 550,000 to 800,000 distinct CDR3 sequences, 17% seen once. This clonotype was found many times. This receptor was identified in a man over 45 with Graves' hyperthyroidism. The sequenced sample was blood.

The DNA for the CDR3 is TGTGCCAGCGAACAGGGCCTAAGCACAGATACGCAGTATTTT. This gives the protein CASEQGLSTDTQYF. V and J are TRBV2 and TRBJ2-3; the D gene is possibly TRBD1 (6 bases). The CDR3 contains 14 residues. The germline V gene encodes CDR1 SNHLY and CDR2 FYNNEI. V dropped 8 bases and J dropped 0 bases, with 12 bases sitting between them.